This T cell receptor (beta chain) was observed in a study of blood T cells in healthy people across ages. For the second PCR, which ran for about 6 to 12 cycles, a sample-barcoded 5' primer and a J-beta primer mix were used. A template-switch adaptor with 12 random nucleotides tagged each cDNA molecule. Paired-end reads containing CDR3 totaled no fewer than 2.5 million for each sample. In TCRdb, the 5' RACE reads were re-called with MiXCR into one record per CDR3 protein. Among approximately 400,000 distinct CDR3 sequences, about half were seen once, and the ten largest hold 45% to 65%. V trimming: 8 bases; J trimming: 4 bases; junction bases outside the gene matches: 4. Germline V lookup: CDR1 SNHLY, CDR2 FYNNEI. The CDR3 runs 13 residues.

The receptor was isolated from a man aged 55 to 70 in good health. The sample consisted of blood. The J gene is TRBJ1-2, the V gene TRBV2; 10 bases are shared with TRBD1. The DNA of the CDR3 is TGTGCCAGCGGTGGGACAGGGGCCTATGGCTACACCTTC. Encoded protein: CASGGTGAYGYTF.